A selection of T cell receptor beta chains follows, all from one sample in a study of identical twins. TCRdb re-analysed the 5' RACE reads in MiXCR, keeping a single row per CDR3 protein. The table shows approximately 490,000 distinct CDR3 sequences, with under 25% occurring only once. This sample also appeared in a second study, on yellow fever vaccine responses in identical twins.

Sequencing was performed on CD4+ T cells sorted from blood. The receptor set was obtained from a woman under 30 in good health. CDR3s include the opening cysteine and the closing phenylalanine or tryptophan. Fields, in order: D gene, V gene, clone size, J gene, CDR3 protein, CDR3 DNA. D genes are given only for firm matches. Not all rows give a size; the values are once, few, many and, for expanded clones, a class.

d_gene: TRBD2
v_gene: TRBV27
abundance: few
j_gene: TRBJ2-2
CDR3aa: CASLGLAGVTGELFF
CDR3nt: TGTGCCAGCCTTGGACTAGCGGGAGTTACCGGGGAGCTGTTTTTT

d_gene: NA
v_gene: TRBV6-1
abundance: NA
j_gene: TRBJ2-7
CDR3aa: CASSAVGYEQYF
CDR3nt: TGTGCCAGCAGTGCCGTCGGCTACGAGCAGTACTTC

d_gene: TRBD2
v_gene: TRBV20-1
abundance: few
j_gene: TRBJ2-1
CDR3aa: CSPRLAGGNEQFF
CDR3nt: TGCAGTCCGCGACTAGCGGGAGGCAATGAGCAGTTCTTC

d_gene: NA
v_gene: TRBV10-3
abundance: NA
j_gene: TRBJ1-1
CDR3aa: CAISEGGLSTEAFF
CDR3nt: TGTGCCATCAGTGAGGGGGGCCTAAGCACTGAAGCTTTCTTT

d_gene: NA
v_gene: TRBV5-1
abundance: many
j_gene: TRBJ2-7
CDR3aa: CASSLEQSYEQYF
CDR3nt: TGCGCCAGCAGCTTGGAACAGAGCTACGAGCAGTACTTC

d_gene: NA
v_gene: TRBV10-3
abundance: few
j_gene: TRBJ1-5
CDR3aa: CAISDGQGKSQPQHF
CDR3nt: TGTGCCATCAGTGATGGGCAGGGGAAGAGTCAGCCCCAGCATTTT

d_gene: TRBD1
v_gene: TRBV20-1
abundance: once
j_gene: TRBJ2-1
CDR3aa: CSARGFTGDSYNEQFF
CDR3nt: TGCAGTGCTAGAGGGTTCACAGGGGACTCCTACAATGAGCAGTTCTTC

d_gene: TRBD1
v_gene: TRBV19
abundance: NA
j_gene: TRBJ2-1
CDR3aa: CATKGQGDSNEQFF
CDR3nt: TGTGCCACTAAGGGACAGGGGGATTCCAATGAGCAGTTCTTC

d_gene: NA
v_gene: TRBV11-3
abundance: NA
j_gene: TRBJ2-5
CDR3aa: CASSSSRVGAQETQYF
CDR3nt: TGTGCCAGCAGCTCCTCGAGAGTAGGGGCCCAAGAGACCCAGTACTTC

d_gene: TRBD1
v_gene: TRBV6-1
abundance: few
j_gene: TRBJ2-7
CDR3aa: CASSAGTGAYYEQYF
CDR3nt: TGTGCCAGCAGCGCCGGGACAGGGGCCTACTACGAGCAGTACTTC

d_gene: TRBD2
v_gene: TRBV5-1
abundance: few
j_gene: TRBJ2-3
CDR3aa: CASSLALAGGRSGTDTQYF
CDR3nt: TGCGCCAGCAGCTTGGCACTAGCGGGGGGGCGATCGGGCACAGATACGCAGTATTTT

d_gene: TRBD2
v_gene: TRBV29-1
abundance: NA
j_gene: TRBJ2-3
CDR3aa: CSVRLAGAGTDTQYF
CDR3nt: TGCAGCGTTAGACTAGCGGGAGCGGGTACAGATACGCAGTATTTT

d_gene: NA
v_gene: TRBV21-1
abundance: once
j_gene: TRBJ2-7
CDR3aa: CASSKAGLDPYEQYF
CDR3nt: TGTGCCAGCAGCAAAGCGGGACTGGATCCCTACGAGCAGTACTTC

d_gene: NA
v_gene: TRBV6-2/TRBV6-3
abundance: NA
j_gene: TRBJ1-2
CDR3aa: CASSYPTTGYGYTF
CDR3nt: TGTGCCAGCAGTTACCCTACGACAGGATATGGCTACACCTTC

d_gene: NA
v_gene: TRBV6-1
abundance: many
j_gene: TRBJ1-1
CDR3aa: CASSGGTANTEAFF
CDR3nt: TGTGCCAGCAGTGGAGGGACGGCGAACACTGAAGCTTTCTTT

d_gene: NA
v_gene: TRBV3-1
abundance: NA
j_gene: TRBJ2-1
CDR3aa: CASSHLLALGYNEQFF
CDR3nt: TGTGCCAGCAGCCACCTCCTGGCGTTGGGCTACAATGAGCAGTTCTTC

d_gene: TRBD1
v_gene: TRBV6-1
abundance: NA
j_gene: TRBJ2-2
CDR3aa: CASSEAAGGIGELFF
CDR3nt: TGTGCCAGCAGTGAAGCAGCAGGGGGTATCGGGGAGCTGTTTTTT

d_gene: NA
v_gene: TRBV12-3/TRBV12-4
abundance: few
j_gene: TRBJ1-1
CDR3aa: CASTLEGWTEAFF
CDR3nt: TGTGCCAGCACCTTGGAGGGGTGGACTGAAGCTTTCTTT

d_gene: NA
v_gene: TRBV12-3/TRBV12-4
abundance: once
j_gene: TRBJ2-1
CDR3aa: CASSQGGAAPVGNEQFF
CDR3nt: TGTGCCAGCAGCCAGGGGGGGGCAGCCCCTGTGGGGAATGAGCAGTTCTTC

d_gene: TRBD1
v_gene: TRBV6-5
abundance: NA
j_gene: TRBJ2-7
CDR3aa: CASSFRDRGSYEQYF
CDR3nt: TGTGCCAGCAGTTTCCGGGACAGGGGCTCCTACGAGCAGTACTTC

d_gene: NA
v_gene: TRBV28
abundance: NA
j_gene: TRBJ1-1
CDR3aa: CASNPGDGRTTEAFF
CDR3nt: TGTGCCAGCAACCCTGGGGACGGTAGGACCACTGAAGCTTTCTTT

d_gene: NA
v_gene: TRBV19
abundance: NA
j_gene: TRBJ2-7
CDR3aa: CASSIDLRVYEQYF
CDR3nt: TGTGCCAGTAGTATAGATTTGAGAGTCTACGAGCAGTACTTC

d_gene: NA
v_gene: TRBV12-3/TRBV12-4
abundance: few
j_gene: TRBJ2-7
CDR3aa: CASSIVLGNEQYF
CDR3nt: TGTGCCAGCAGCATAGTGTTGGGGAACGAGCAGTACTTC

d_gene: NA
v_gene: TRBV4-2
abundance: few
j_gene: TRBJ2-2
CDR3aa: CASSQEDLGTGELFF
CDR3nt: TGTGCCAGCAGCCAAGAGGACCTTGGCACCGGGGAGCTGTTTTTT

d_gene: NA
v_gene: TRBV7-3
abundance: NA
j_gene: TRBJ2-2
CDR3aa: CASSLRLQGSTGELFF
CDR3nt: TGTGCCAGCAGCTTAAGGTTACAGGGTAGCACCGGGGAGCTGTTTTTT

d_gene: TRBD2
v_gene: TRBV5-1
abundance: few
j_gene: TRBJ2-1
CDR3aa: CASSLGLAGGHMQFF
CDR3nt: TGCGCCAGCAGCTTGGGGCTAGCGGGAGGGCATATGCAGTTCTTC

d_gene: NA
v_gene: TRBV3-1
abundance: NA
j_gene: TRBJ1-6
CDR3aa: CASSQDGVLDSPLHF
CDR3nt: TGTGCCAGCAGCCAAGATGGGGTTTTGGATTCACCCCTCCACTTT

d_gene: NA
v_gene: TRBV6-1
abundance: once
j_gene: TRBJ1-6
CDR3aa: CASSEQQDSPLHF
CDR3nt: TGTGCCAGCAGTGAACAGCAAGATTCACCCCTCCACTTT

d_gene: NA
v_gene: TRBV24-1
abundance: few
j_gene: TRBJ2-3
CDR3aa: CATSASGVGTDTQYF
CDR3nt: TGTGCCACCAGTGCTTCGGGAGTGGGCACAGATACGCAGTATTTT

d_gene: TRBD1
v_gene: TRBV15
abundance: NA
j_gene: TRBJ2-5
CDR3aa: CATSPRQGSGETQYF
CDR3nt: TGTGCCACCAGCCCCAGACAGGGGTCGGGGGAGACCCAGTACTTC

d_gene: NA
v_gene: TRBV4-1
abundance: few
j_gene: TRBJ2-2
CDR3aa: CASSAGPFPGELFF
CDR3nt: TGCGCCAGCAGCGCGGGCCCATTCCCCGGGGAGCTGTTTTTT

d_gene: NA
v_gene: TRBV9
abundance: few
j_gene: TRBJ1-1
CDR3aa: CASSVMAENTEAFF
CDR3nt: TGTGCCAGCAGCGTAATGGCCGAGAACACTGAAGCTTTCTTT

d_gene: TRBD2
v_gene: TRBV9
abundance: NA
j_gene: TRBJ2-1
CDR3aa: CASSVGLAGGPAYNEQFF
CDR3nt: TGTGCCAGCAGCGTAGGGCTAGCGGGAGGGCCCGCTTACAATGAGCAGTTCTTC

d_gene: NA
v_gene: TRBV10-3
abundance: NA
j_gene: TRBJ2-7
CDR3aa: CAIAGTPYEQYF
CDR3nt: TGTGCCATAGCCGGGACCCCCTACGAGCAGTACTTC

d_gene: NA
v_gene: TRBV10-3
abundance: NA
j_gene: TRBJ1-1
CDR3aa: CAISETGAGNTEAFF
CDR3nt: TGTGCCATCAGTGAGACTGGGGCAGGGAACACTGAAGCTTTCTTT

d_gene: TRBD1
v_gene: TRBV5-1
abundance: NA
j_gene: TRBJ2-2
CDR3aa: CASSLYDRVPGELFF
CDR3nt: TGCGCCAGCAGCTTGTACGACAGGGTGCCGGGGGAGCTGTTTTTT

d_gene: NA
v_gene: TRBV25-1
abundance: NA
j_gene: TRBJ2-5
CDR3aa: CAKPGQEEETQYF
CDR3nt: TGTGCCAAACCGGGACAAGAAGAAGAGACCCAGTACTTC

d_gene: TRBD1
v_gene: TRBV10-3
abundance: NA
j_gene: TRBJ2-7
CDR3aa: CASGEQGVSEQYF
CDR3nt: TGTGCCTCGGGCGAGCAGGGGGTATCAGAGCAGTACTTC

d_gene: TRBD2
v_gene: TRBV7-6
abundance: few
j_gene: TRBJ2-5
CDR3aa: CASSRDGLAQETQYF
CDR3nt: TGTGCCAGCAGCCGAGATGGACTAGCCCAAGAGACCCAGTACTTC

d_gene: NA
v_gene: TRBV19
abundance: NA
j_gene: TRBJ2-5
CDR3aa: CASSTGTTAPQETQYF
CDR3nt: TGTGCCAGTAGCACTGGGACCACTGCGCCCCAAGAGACCCAGTACTTC

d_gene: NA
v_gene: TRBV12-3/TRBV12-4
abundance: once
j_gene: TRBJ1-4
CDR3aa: CASRSGGGSEKLFF
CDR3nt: TGTGCCAGCAGGTCCGGGGGGGGGTCTGAAAAACTGTTTTTT

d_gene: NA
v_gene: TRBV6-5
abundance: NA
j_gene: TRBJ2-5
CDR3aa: CASSYVRVKGETQYF
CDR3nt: TGTGCCAGCAGTTACGTAAGGGTAAAGGGGGAGACCCAGTACTTC

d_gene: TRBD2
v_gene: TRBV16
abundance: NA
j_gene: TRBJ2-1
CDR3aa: CASSQSWLAGNNEQFF
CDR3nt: TGTGCCAGCAGCCAATCGTGGCTAGCGGGGAACAATGAGCAGTTCTTC

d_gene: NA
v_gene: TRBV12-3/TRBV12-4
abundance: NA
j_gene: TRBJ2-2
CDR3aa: CASSPRPEGELFF
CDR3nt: TGTGCCAGCAGTCCTAGACCTGAAGGGGAGCTGTTTTTT

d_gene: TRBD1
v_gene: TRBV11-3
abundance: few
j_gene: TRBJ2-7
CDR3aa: CASSLDGTGSTYEQYF
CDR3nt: TGTGCCAGCAGCTTAGACGGGACAGGGAGCACCTACGAGCAGTACTTC

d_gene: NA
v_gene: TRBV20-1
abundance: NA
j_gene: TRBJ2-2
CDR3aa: CSARVGGRDTGELFF
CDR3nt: TGCAGTGCTAGAGTAGGGGGGCGAGACACCGGGGAGCTGTTTTTT

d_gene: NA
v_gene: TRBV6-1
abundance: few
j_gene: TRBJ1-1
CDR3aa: CASKSRWGTEAFF
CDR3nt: TGTGCCAGCAAATCTAGGTGGGGCACTGAAGCTTTCTTT

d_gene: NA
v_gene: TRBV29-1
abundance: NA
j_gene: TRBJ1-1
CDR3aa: CSVAGRSNTEAFF
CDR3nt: TGCAGCGTCGCGGGACGCTCGAACACTGAAGCTTTCTTT

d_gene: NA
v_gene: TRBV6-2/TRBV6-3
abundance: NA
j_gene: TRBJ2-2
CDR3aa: CASSEQGGGIGELFF
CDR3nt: TGTGCCAGCAGCGAACAGGGTGGAGGTATCGGGGAGCTGTTTTTT

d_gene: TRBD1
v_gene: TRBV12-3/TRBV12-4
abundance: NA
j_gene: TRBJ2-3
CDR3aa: CASSRGTGVLGTDTQYF
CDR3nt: TGTGCCAGCAGCCGCGGGACAGGGGTGCTCGGCACAGATACGCAGTATTTT

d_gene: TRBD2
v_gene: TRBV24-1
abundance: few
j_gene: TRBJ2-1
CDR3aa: CATSDPSLAGRSQEQFF
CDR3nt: TGTGCCACCAGTGATCCTTCCTTAGCGGGAAGAAGTCAAGAGCAGTTCTTC

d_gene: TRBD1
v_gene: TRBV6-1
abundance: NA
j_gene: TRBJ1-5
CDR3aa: CASASRDRGPSNQPQHF
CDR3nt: TGTGCCAGCGCGTCCCGGGACAGGGGGCCGAGCAATCAGCCCCAGCATTTT

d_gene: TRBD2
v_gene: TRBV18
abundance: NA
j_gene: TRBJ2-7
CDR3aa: CASSHLAGGYEQYF
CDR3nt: TGTGCCAGCTCACACCTAGCGGGAGGGTACGAGCAGTACTTC

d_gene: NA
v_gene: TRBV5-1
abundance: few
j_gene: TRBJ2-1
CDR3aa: CASSLDPSRDEQFF
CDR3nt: TGCGCCAGCAGCTTGGACCCTTCTCGGGATGAGCAGTTCTTC

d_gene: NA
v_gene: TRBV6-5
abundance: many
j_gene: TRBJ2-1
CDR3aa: CASSYYPNYNEQFF
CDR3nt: TGTGCCAGCAGTTACTACCCAAACTACAATGAGCAGTTCTTC

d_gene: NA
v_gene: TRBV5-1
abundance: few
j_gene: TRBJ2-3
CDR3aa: CASSFGRVTDTQYF
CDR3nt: TGCGCCAGCAGCTTTGGAAGAGTCACAGATACGCAGTATTTT

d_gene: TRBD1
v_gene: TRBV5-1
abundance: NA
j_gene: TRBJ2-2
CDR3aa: CASSSDRAGELFF
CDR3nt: TGCGCCAGCAGCTCCGACAGGGCCGGGGAGCTGTTTTTT

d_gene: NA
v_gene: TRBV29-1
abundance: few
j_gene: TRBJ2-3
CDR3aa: CSVGGSSTDTQYF
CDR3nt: TGCAGCGTTGGGGGATCTAGCACAGATACGCAGTATTTT

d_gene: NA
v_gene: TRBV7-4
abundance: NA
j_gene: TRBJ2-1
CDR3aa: CAALEQFF
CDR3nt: TGTGCCGCTCTTGAGCAGTTCTTC

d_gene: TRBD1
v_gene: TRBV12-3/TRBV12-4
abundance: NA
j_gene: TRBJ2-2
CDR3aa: CASRLTRWQGAGELFF
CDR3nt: TGTGCCAGCAGACTTACCCGCTGGCAGGGGGCCGGGGAGCTGTTTTTT